These 22 T cell receptor beta chains share one sample of origin, sequenced in a study of memory CD4+ T cells and cytomegalovirus serostatus. Using immunoSEQ multiplex PCR, the repertoire was profiled, and TCRdb retains in-frame clones only, with some absent. The sample includes approximately 41,000 clones, around 78% of them seen just once. Single viable CD3+CD4+CD8-CD45RO+ cells were sorted as the memory CD4+ T cells. Input material: memory CD4+ T cells from blood. These TCRs come from an adult in good health and CMV-seronegative.

The J gene is TRBJ1-2, the V gene TRBV28; perhaps TRBD1 as D (5 bases). The CDR3 is made up of 16 amino acids. With 6 bases removed from V and 6 bases from J, the gap between germline ends came to 23 bases. The germline gives CDR1 MDHEN, CDR2 SYDVKM. The CDR3 DNA follows: TGTGCCAGCAGCCCGCCTGGGCAGGGTCCAGGAGATGGCTACACCTTC. Its translation: CASSPPGQGPGDGYTF.

V is TRBV4-1 and J is TRBJ2-2; 7 bases map to TRBD1. The germline gives CDR1 MGHRA, CDR2 YSYEKL. V shed 0 bases, J shed 2 bases, and the junction held 6 bases outside the gene matches. This CDR3 is built from 17 residues. CDR3 loop: CASSQEIGTVNTGELFF. Written as DNA, the CDR3 is TGCGCCAGCAGCCAAGAGATTGGGACAGTAAACACCGGGGAGCTGTTTTTT.

The chain uses TRBV28 and TRBJ1-4, with D perhaps TRBD1 (6 bases). The CDR3 has 15 amino acids. Looked up from germline, CDR1 is MDHEN and CDR2 is SYDVKM. Trimming cost V 6 bases and J 2 bases, with 13 bases left between them. CDR3 protein: CASRQQGATNEKLFF. DNA for the CDR3: TGTGCCAGCAGACAACAGGGTGCGACTAATGAAAAACTGTTTTTT.

The chain employs TRBV5-1 and TRBJ2-3; 9 nucleotides line up with TRBD1. This CDR3 is 18 amino acids long. CDR1 is SGHRS and CDR2 is YFSETQ in the germline V gene. With V trimmed by 7 bases and J by 0 bases, 15 bases remained unmatched. Here the CDR3 reads CASQLISGTGFSTDTQYF. The CDR3 nucleotides read TGCGCCAGCCAGCTTATTTCCGGGACAGGGTTTAGCACAGATACGCAGTATTTT.

This chain connects TRBV30 to TRBJ2-4; D uncertain. Germline values: CDR1 GTSNPN, CDR2 SVGIG (reference sequence). V was cut by 7 bases and J by 1 base, with 11 bases left in between. This CDR3 is built from 13 residues. CDR3 amino acids: CASTPSAKNIQYF. The CDR3 coding sequence is TGTGCCTCTACCCCCTCGGCCAAAAACATTCAGTACTTC.

V and J are TRBV4-2 and TRBJ2-3; a weak D match, TRBD2 (6 bases). Germline CDR1 LGHNA, CDR2 YNFKEQ. V lost 0 bases, J lost 5 bases, and 18 bases lay in between. The CDR3 has 17 residues. DNA for the CDR3: TGTGCCAGCAGCCAAGACAGAGGAGGGGCGATCCAAGATACGCAGTATTTT. Its protein is CASSQDRGGAIQDTQYF.

This chain connects TRBV29-1 to TRBJ2-5; 8 bases are a match to TRBD1. Losses at the gene ends were 7 bases for V and 1 base for J; bases not matched to a gene: 11. Germline CDR1 and CDR2: SQVTM and ANQGSEA. The CDR3 loop spans 15 amino acids. DNA of the CDR3: TGCAGCGGCTGGCCCGACAGGGGCATCCAAGAGACCCAGTACTTC. Protein: CSGWPDRGIQETQYF.

V gene TRBV4-2 combines with J gene TRBJ2-1; TRBD2 matches 10 bases. CDR3 length: 16 amino acids. The V and J ends lost 1 base and 8 bases, in that order; junction bases with no gene match: 8. In germline, CDR1 is LGHNA, CDR2 YNFKEQ. The CDR3 protein is CASSQVKAGGFHEQFF. For the CDR3, the DNA is TGTGCCAGCAGCCAAGTAAAAGCGGGAGGGTTCCATGAGCAGTTCTTC.

This clone was picked up a small number of times. V and J are TRBV5-4 and TRBJ2-5; possible D gene TRBD2, 6 bases. CDR1 and CDR2 from the germline V gene are SGHNT and YYREEE (reference sequence). The ends were cut back, 5 bases at V and 2 bases at J, with 16 bases in the middle. CDR3 length: 15 amino acids. This CDR3 reads CASSLWTSGQETQYF. DNA of the CDR3: TGTGCCAGCAGTTTATGGACAAGCGGGCAAGAGACCCAGTACTTC.

The chain recombines TRBV5-6 with TRBJ2-3; a weak D match, TRBD1 (6 bases). This CDR3 is built from 16 residues. V lost 2 bases and J 0 bases, leaving 13 bases between the germline ends. CDR1 and CDR2 (germline): SGHDT, YYEEEE. The CDR3 sequence is CASSFRGQPSTDTQYF. CDR3 in DNA: TGTGCCAGCAGCTTCAGAGGACAGCCTAGCACAGATACGCAGTATTTT.

The chain uses TRBV6-6 and TRBJ2-1, with 11 positions matching TRBD2. The CDR3 contains 15 residues. CDR1 is MNHNY and CDR2 is SVGAGI in the germline V gene (reference sequence). The junction had 8 bases not matched to a gene; V was cut back by 6 bases and J by 7 bases. CDR3: CASSSTSGGRNEQFF. In nucleotides, the CDR3 is TGTGCCAGCAGCTCCACTAGCGGGGGTAGGAATGAGCAGTTCTTC.

For the CDR3, the DNA is TGTGCCAGCAGGGAAACTAGCTCCTACGAGCAGTACTTC. Its protein product is CASRETSSYEQYF. V and J are TRBV6-5 and TRBJ2-5; possibly TRBD2 for D (5 bases). The J call may be mistaken, given a closer DNA end match to TRBJ2-7. The CDR3 runs to 13 residues. Germline CDR1 MNHEY, CDR2 SVGAGI.

The gene calls are TRBV30 and TRBJ1-1, with D hard to call. The V end was cut by 2 bases, the J end by 1 base, with 17 bases between. Per germline, CDR1 GTSNPN and CDR2 SVGIG (reference sequence). The CDR3 covers 16 residues. The CDR3 is CAWSPRDSGSNTEAFF. The DNA of the CDR3 is TGTGCCTGGAGTCCCCGGGATTCCGGCTCGAACACTGAAGCTTTCTTT.

This sequence joins TRBV5-1 and TRBJ2-7; D gene uncertain. The CDR3 length is 14 residues. V was pared by 3 bases and J by 4 bases, with 14 bases between. The germline gives CDR1 SGHRS, CDR2 YFSETQ. The CDR3 region has the DNA TGCGCCAGCAGCTACAGAGGACGAACATACGAGCAGTACTTC. Protein: CASSYRGRTYEQYF. The variable domain in full, with the rest retrieved from reference TRBV5-1 and TRBJ2-7, is KAGVTQTPRYLIKTRGQQVTLSCSPISGHRSVSWYQQTPGQGLQFLFEYFSETQRNKGNFPGRFSGRQFSNSRSEMNVSTLELGDSALYLCASSYRGRTYEQYFGPGTRLTVT.

This rearrangement joins TRBV30 to TRBJ2-5; no clear D. Trimming left V 3 bases short and J 5 bases short, with 10 bases between. The CDR3 spans 12 residues. CDR1 GTSNPN and CDR2 SVGIG come from the germline V gene (reference sequence). The CDR3 reads CAWRPITETQYF. For the CDR3, the DNA is TGTGCCTGGAGACCTATTACGGAGACCCAGTACTTC.

This chain connects TRBV18 to TRBJ2-1; D might be TRBD1 (6 bases). V gave up 5 bases and J gave up 7 bases, with 18 bases separating them. Per germline, CDR1 KGHSH and CDR2 LQKENI. This CDR3 contains 15 residues. CDR3 loop: CASSSSMGADNEQFF. The CDR3 DNA reads TGTGCCAGCTCATCATCTATGGGGGCGGATAATGAGCAGTTCTTC.

A single count supports this clone. The chain carries TRBV29-1 and TRBJ1-2; D gene uncertain. CDR1 SQVTM and CDR2 ANQGSEA come from the germline V gene. V lost 6 bases to trimming and J lost 5 bases, with 13 bases between them. The CDR3 is 12 amino acids. The CDR3 region has the DNA TGCAGCGTGCGGACTGGAAGTTATGGCTACACCTTC. It encodes CSVRTGSYGYTF.

This clone came up a few times. V usage is TRBV5-1 and J usage is TRBJ2-3; D gene ambiguous. There are 15 residues in the CDR3. The V and J ends lost 0 bases and 2 bases respectively, with 10 bases between them. CDR1 and CDR2 from the germline V gene are SGHRS and YFSETQ. The CDR3 sequence is CASSLVGRFTDTQYF. The CDR3, as DNA: TGCGCCAGCAGCTTGGTGGGCAGATTCACAGATACGCAGTATTTT.

This chain uses TRBV5-1 with TRBJ2-2; 14 bases align to TRBD2. Germline-derived CDR1 and CDR2 are SGHRS and YFSETQ. This CDR3 contains 19 residues. The V and J ends lost 0 bases and 6 bases, in that order; junction bases with no gene match: 10. For the CDR3, the DNA is TGCGCCAGCAGCTTGGGACTAGCGGGAGGGCCGATCCCGTCCGGGGAGCTGTTTTTT. Protein product: CASSLGLAGGPIPSGELFF.

This chain uses TRBV7-8 with TRBJ1-2, with D tentatively TRBD1 (5 bases). The CDR3 sequence is 14 residues long. V lost 1 base and J 4 bases, leaving 10 bases between the germline ends. Germline assignment: CDR1 SGHVS and CDR2 FQNEAQ. CDR3 protein: CASSLERGIYGYTF. CDR3 coding DNA: TGTGCCAGCAGCTTAGAGCGGGGGATCTATGGCTACACCTTC.

This chain links TRBV5-1 with TRBJ2-1; D ambiguous. CDR1 and CDR2 (germline): SGHRS, YFSETQ. Trimming took off 0 bases at V and 6 bases at J, with 4 bases between the two ends. The length of the CDR3 is 12 residues. The CDR3 reads CASSLEFNEQFF. The CDR3, as DNA: TGCGCCAGCAGCTTGGAGTTCAATGAGCAGTTCTTC.

This clone was observed a handful of times. The chain links TRBV7-2 to TRBJ2-7; perhaps TRBD2 as D (6 bases). This CDR3 is built from 16 residues. Germline assignment: CDR1 SGHTA and CDR2 FQGNSA. V was shortened by 0 bases and J by 4 bases, with 16 bases between the two germline ends. CDR3 residues: CASSLAPWRAEYEQYF. The DNA of the CDR3 is TGTGCCAGCAGCTTAGCCCCCTGGAGGGCAGAATACGAGCAGTACTTC.